This T cell receptor beta chain came from a study of cytomegalovirus exposure and HLA in healthy donors. The CDR3 length is 13 residues. V lost 6 bases and J 2 bases, leaving 9 bases between the germline ends. Germline assignment: CDR1 SEHNR and CDR2 FQNEAQ (reference sequence). General study findings and limits: Most TCR sequences proved rare, with some public TCRs found in many donors. Reports state that TCR beta sequences accurately predicted most subjects' HLA-A and HLA-B alleles. Later analysis demonstrated an association between a missense DCLRE1C variant and TCR beta V- and J-gene trimming. Most of the CMV-associated TCR beta chains (in a later analysis) appeared to be HLA-restricted.

Vbeta (60) and Jbeta (13) primers were used in the PCR. TCRdb's copy holds only in-frame clones and misses some; the assay was immunoSEQ multiplex PCR. The table includes 150,000 to 200,000 clones, approximately 72% detected once. With respect to this clone: Antigen unknown.

The sample comprised PBMCs. The receptor was derived from a man between 50 and 59 years old in good health and CMV-seronegative. The rearrangement joins TRBV7-9 to TRBJ2-3, with D possibly TRBD2 on 5 matching bases. CDR3 coding DNA: TGTGCCAGCAGGGGCCGGGACACAGATACGCAGTATTTT. Its protein product is CASRGRDTDTQYF.